Shown below are 23 T cell receptor beta chains from a single sample sequenced in a study of T cell changes during pregnancy in multiple sclerosis. Sequencing was performed with immunoSEQ multiplex PCR; in TCRdb, only in-frame clones are kept and a portion is missing. This table holds around 48,000 clones, 85% to 95% found once. The sequencing used CD4+ T cells from peripheral blood mononuclear cells, collected in the second trimester of pregnancy. These receptors were obtained from a female donor in good health, enrolled as a control in a pregnancy study.

The V call is TRBV2, the J call TRBJ2-7, with TRBD1 as a possible D gene (5 bases). Germline CDR1 is SNHLY and CDR2 is FYNNEI. The CDR3 has 13 residues. V shed 7 bases and J shed 9 bases, with 19 bases lying between them. The CDR3 protein is CASMKGLRDLQYF. DNA for the CDR3: TGTGCCAGCATGAAGGGGCTACGAGACCTGCAGTACTTC.

V usage is TRBV28 and J usage is TRBJ1-4, with D perhaps matching TRBD1 (6 bases). V was pared by 5 bases and J by 2 bases, with 15 bases between. CDR1 is MDHEN and CDR2 is SYDVKM in the germline V gene. This CDR3 spans 16 amino acids. CDR3 nucleotides: TGTGCCAGCAGTCCTAGATTCAGGGGCACTAATGAAAAACTGTTTTTT. It translates to CASSPRFRGTNEKLFF.

This clone was observed once. The V gene is TRBV9, the J gene TRBJ2-1; 11 bases line up with TRBD2. The CDR3 sequence is 17 residues long. CDR1 and CDR2 (germline): SGDLS, YYNGEE. Trimming took 0 bases from V and 7 from J; bases not matched to a gene: 9. The chain's CDR3 is CASSVAPGTSGSNEQFF. As DNA, the CDR3 is TGTGCCAGCAGCGTAGCCCCCGGGACTAGCGGATCTAATGAGCAGTTCTTC.

The CDR3 nucleotides read TGTGCCAGTAAGCGACTAGCGGGACGGAACTCCTACAATGAGCAGTTCTTC. This encodes CASKRLAGRNSYNEQFF. The chain employs TRBV19 and TRBJ2-1; 11 bases line up with TRBD2. This CDR3 spans 17 amino acids. Germline V lookup: CDR1 LNHDA, CDR2 SQIVND (reference sequence). The V segment lost 7 bases and the J segment 0 bases; nucleotides outside the gene matches: 8.

This chain joins TRBV19 and TRBJ1-1; D possibly corresponds to TRBD1 (5 bases). V shed 7 bases and J shed 8 bases, with 20 bases lying between them. The CDR3 contains 14 residues. CDR1 is LNHDA and CDR2 is SQIVND in the germline V gene (reference sequence). The CDR3 nucleotides read TGTGCCAGTACCTCATTCGGGGGGGTGTCAGAAGCTTTCTTT. It encodes CASTSFGGVSEAFF.

The rearrangement uses TRBV11-2 and TRBJ2-7; TRBD1 matches at 7 bases. The V and J ends lost 5 bases and 7 bases, in that order; junction bases with no gene match: 5. There are 12 residues in the CDR3. Germline CDR1 is SGHAT and CDR2 is FQNNGV. CDR3 in amino acids: CASSHRGGEQYF. CDR3 DNA sequence: TGTGCCAGCAGCCACAGGGGTGGGGAGCAGTACTTC.

This chain links TRBV6-4 with TRBJ2-7, with D unclear. Trimming cost V 0 bases and J 3 bases, with 18 bases left between them. Germline values: CDR1 MRHNA, CDR2 SNTAGT. The CDR3 runs 17 residues. CDR3 DNA: TGTGCCAGCAGTGACTCGACACCCACATTCCCTTACTACGAGCAGTACTTC. It specifies CASSDSTPTFPYYEQYF.

This clone was detected only once. The chain carries TRBV7-3 and TRBJ2-1; tentatively, D is TRBD2 (7 bases). V lost 5 bases and J lost 9, with 11 bases in between. This CDR3 spans 12 amino acids. The germline V gene has CDR1 SGHTA and CDR2 FQGTGA. The CDR3 sequence: CASSLGGGEQFF. The CDR3 DNA reads as TGTGCCAGCAGCCTAGGGGGGGGTGAGCAGTTCTTC.

V gene TRBV5-1 combines with J gene TRBJ2-2; 12 nucleotides match TRBD2. Unmatched junction bases numbered 8, after V lost 5 bases and J lost 3 bases. The CDR3 covers 17 residues. Germline V CDR1 and CDR2: SGHRS, YFSETQ. This CDR3 reads CASSLLLAGGDTGELFF. The CDR3 region has the DNA TGCGCCAGCAGTCTATTACTAGCGGGAGGCGACACCGGGGAGCTGTTTTTT.

This clone came up once. The chain joins TRBV10-3 to TRBJ1-2; 7 bases agree with TRBD1. Trimming removed 7 bases from V and 4 bases from J; junction bases left unmatched: 6. CDR1 is ENHRY and CDR2 is SYGVKD in the germline V gene. This CDR3 region has 13 residues. The CDR3 sequence: CAITGGTVYGYTF. In DNA, the CDR3 is TGTGCCATCACGGGAGGGACAGTCTATGGCTACACCTTC.

The J gene is TRBJ2-2, the V gene TRBV5-1; D is unclear. CDR3 length: 13 amino acids. V was cut by 4 bases and J by 8 bases, with 12 bases left in between. The V gene's germline CDR1 is SGHRS and CDR2 YFSETQ. The CDR3 bases are TGCGCCAGCAGCCGTGAGTCCGGTGGGGAGCTGTTTTTT. It is translated as CASSRESGGELFF.

Only one count was recorded for this clone. This chain connects TRBV10-1 to TRBJ2-1; no clear D. The CDR3 contains 13 residues. V lost 3 bases and J 6 bases, leaving 9 bases between the germline ends. Germline CDR1 and CDR2: WNHNN and SYGVQD (reference sequence). Here the CDR3 DNA reads TGCGCCAGCAGTGACACAGCAATCAATGAGCAGTTCTTC. This sequence encodes CASSDTAINEQFF.

This clone was seen a single time. The chain couples TRBV6-5 to TRBJ2-7; 13 nucleotides align to TRBD2. V trimming: 4 bases; J trimming: 7 bases; junction bases outside the gene matches: 7. Germline CDR1 reads MNHEY; CDR2 reads SVGAGI. This CDR3 comprises 15 residues. The CDR3 sequence is CASSSWTSGRGEQYF. The DNA of the CDR3 is TGTGCCAGCAGTTCATGGACTAGCGGGAGAGGTGAGCAGTACTTC.

The chain couples TRBV12-5 to TRBJ1-5; D unclear. Trimming took 0 bases from V and 3 from J, leaving 12 bases between them. Germline V gene data show CDR1 as LGHNT and CDR2 as FRNRAP. The CDR3 is made up of 16 amino acids. The DNA for the CDR3 is TGTGCTAGTGGTTTGGTATACGGCGGGAACAATCAGCCCCAGCATTTT. Protein sequence: CASGLVYGGNNQPQHF.

This clone was seen once. The gene calls are TRBV28 and TRBJ1-1, with D possibly being TRBD1 (6 bases). Germline CDR1 and CDR2: MDHEN and SYDVKM. The CDR3 contains 16 residues. V lost 6 bases and J lost 1, with 18 bases in between. Here the CDR3 reads CASRPFRTGQNTEAFF. The CDR3 DNA reads TGTGCCAGCAGACCCTTCCGTACAGGGCAGAACACTGAAGCTTTCTTT.

The chain employs TRBV5-4 and TRBJ2-5; perhaps TRBD1 as D (5 bases). Gene TRBJ2-7 matches the end of the DNA better, so the J call may be wrong. CDR1 is SGHNT, CDR2 YYREEE, per germline (reference sequence). CDR3 length: 16 residues. This chain's CDR3 is CASSFSGKYRVYEQYF. CDR3 nucleotide sequence: TGTGCCAGCAGCTTTTCAGGGAAATATAGGGTCTACGAGCAGTACTTC.

The gene calls are TRBV16 and TRBJ2-1; 14 positions agree with TRBD2. Germline CDR1 reads KGHSY; CDR2 reads FQNENV. With 2 bases clipped from V and 8 bases from J, the junction kept 5 bases outside the gene matches. CDR3 length equals 16 residues. The CDR3: CASSQQGLAGDDEQFF. The CDR3 DNA reads TGTGCCAGCAGCCAACAGGGACTAGCGGGAGACGATGAGCAGTTCTTC.

The chain has TRBV7-7 and TRBJ1-4, with 10 positions matching TRBD1. V dropped 4 bases and J dropped 8; count of bases not matched to a gene: 1. Germline CDR1 SSHAT, CDR2 FNYEAQ (reference sequence). This CDR3 spans 13 amino acids. The CDR3 protein is CASSWGQGEKLFF. CDR3 bases: TGTGCCAGCAGCTGGGGACAGGGGGAAAAACTGTTTTTT.

The chain has TRBV29-1 and TRBJ1-1; D might be TRBD1 (5 bases). The ends were cut back, 7 bases at V and 3 bases at J, with 21 bases in the middle. The germline gives CDR1 SQVTM, CDR2 ANQGSEA. This CDR3 spans 15 amino acids. The CDR3, as DNA: TGCAGCGCCTCAATGACAGCCTTAGAAGACACTGAAGCTTTCTTT. Its translation: CSASMTALEDTEAFF.

The CDR3 nucleotides read TGTGCCAGTAGATTAAGGGACGGACAGGTCGTCCCTTACGAGCAGTACTTC. Its translation: CASRLRDGQVVPYEQYF. The J gene is TRBJ2-7, the V gene TRBV19; 7 nucleotides match TRBD1. The CDR3 covers 17 residues. J was trimmed by 4 bases and V by 6 bases; bases with no gene match: 18. CDR1 and CDR2 (germline): LNHDA, SQIVND (reference sequence).

CDR3 loop: CASSLAGGSETQYF. The DNA for the CDR3 is TGTGCCAGCAGCTTAGCGGGGGGGTCAGAGACCCAGTACTTC. The V and J genes are TRBV7-9 and TRBJ2-5, with TRBD2 matching 7 bases. The CDR3 is 14 amino acids. CDR1 and CDR2 (germline): SEHNR, FQNEAQ (reference sequence). After removal of 0 bases from V and 4 bases from J, the junction contained 2 bases not matched to a gene.

The rearrangement uses TRBV27 and TRBJ1-2; D is perhaps TRBD1 (6 bases). Per germline, CDR1 MNHEY and CDR2 SMNVEV (reference sequence). Trimming took 4 bases from V and 5 from J, leaving 8 bases between them. The CDR3 is 12 amino acids. CDR3 loop: CASSSQGYGYTF. In DNA, the CDR3 is TGTGCCAGCAGTTCACAGGGTTATGGCTACACCTTC.

The chain joins TRBV23-1 to TRBJ1-1; 7 bases agree with TRBD1. TRBV23-1 is known as an ORF, though its function is uncertain. The CDR3 is 15 amino acids. Losses at the gene ends were 4 bases for V and 1 base for J; bases not matched to a gene: 6. The CDR3 DNA reads TGCGCCAGCAGTCGCCGACAGGGTAGGAACACTGAAGCTTTCTTT. It encodes CASSRRQGRNTEAFF.